This entry lists 22 T cell receptor beta chains sequenced from one sample in a study of blood T cells in healthy people across ages. A sample-barcoded 5' primer and a J-beta primer mix were used in a second PCR of roughly 7 to 11 cycles. Via MiXCR, TCRdb re-called the 5' RACE reads, giving one row per CDR3 protein. This sample has approximately 810,000 distinct CDR3 sequences, with around 36% found just once. Source material: blood. The receptors here all came from a man between 18 and 35 years old in good health.

Comment on this clonotype: A much larger clone is a single base away; this may be a read error. The gene calls are TRBV4-3 and TRBJ2-7; D ambiguous. The CDR3 has 17 residues. V lost 0 bases and J 0 bases, leaving 15 bases between the germline ends. Germline V CDR1 and CDR2: LGHNA, YSLEER. CDR3 nucleotide sequence: TGCGCCAGCAGCCAAGATTGCGAGGTCCTTTTCTCCTACGAGCAGTACTTC. It specifies CASSQDCEVLFSYEQYF.

The genes are TRBV12-3 or TRBV12-4 and TRBJ1-2; TRBD1 aligns across 7 bases. CDR3 size: 14 residues. The J segment lost 5 bases and the V segment lost 4 bases, leaving 7 bases of the junction unmatched. CDR3 loop: CASSSQGFRYGYTF. The CDR3 DNA reads as TGTGCCAGCAGTTCACAGGGGTTCCGATATGGCTACACCTTC.

This clonotype was counted between two and nine times. The gene calls are TRBV14 and TRBJ2-1, with D possibly called TRBD1 or TRBD2 (5 bases each). Germline loops: CDR1 SGHDN, CDR2 FVKESK. The CDR3 runs 15 residues. V gave up 3 bases and J gave up 8 bases, with 17 bases separating them. The CDR3: CASSQGRIFNDEQFF. The CDR3 bases are TGTGCCAGCAGCCAGGGACGGATTTTTAATGATGAGCAGTTCTTC.

This clonotype was counted ten times or more. The rearrangement uses TRBV12-3 or TRBV12-4 and TRBJ1-5; the match to TRBD1 covers 7 bases. Germline trimming cut 6 bases from V and 0 bases from J; bases unmatched to any gene: 5. The CDR3 contains 15 residues. Written as DNA, the CDR3 is TGTGCCAGCAGCCTAGGGGGCTATAGCAATCAGCCCCAGCATTTT. Encoded protein: CASSLGGYSNQPQHF.

The CDR3 protein is CASSPGGEPQHF. CDR3 sequence (DNA): TGTGCCAGCTCACCCGGAGGGGAGCCCCAGCATTTT. The chain carries TRBV18 and TRBJ1-5; D might be TRBD1 (5 bases). Germline-derived CDR1 and CDR2 are KGHSH and LQKENI. The V end was cut by 3 bases, the J end by 8 bases, with 8 bases between. The CDR3 loop spans 12 amino acids.

V is TRBV9 and J is TRBJ2-7; perhaps TRBD2 as D (6 bases). The length of the CDR3 is 16 residues. Per germline, CDR1 SGDLS and CDR2 YYNGEE. Trimming cost V 0 bases and J 3 bases, with 16 bases left between them. The CDR3 spells CASSVGGGQGIYEQYF. CDR3 coding DNA: TGTGCCAGCAGCGTAGGCGGAGGGCAGGGAATCTACGAGCAGTACTTC.

Many counts were recorded for this clonotype. The rearrangement links TRBV10-2 to TRBJ2-1; D unresolved. From germline, CDR1 is WSHSY and CDR2 SAAADI. This CDR3 has 15 residues. V lost 6 bases, J lost 4 bases, and 16 bases lay in between. The CDR3, as DNA: TGCGCCAGCAGGGCGGCCTCCAGCTTATACAATGAGCAGTTCTTC. It specifies CASRAASSLYNEQFF.

V and J are TRBV28 and TRBJ2-5; D gene unclear. CDR1 and CDR2 from the germline V gene are MDHEN and SYDVKM. With 1 base removed from V and 4 bases from J, the gap between germline ends came to 10 bases. The CDR3 runs to 14 residues. The CDR3 nucleotides read TGTGCCAGCAGTTTATCCCCGAGCCTAGAGACCCAGTACTTC. This translates into CASSLSPSLETQYF. Complete variable domain (other parts from reference TRBV28 and TRBJ2-5): DVKVTQSSRYLVKRTGEKVFLECVQDMDHENMFWYRQDPGLGLRLIYFSYDVKMKEKGDIPEGYSVSREKKERFSLILESASTNQTSMYLCASSLSPSLETQYFGPGTRLLVL.

This clonotype was seen more than once but under ten times. The chain carries TRBV6-2 or TRBV6-3 and TRBJ2-5; D possibly corresponds to TRBD1 (6 bases). The CDR3 runs 16 residues. Germline values: CDR1 MNHEY, CDR2 SVGEGT. V lost 4 bases and J 1 base, leaving 16 bases between the germline ends. CDR3 bases: TGTGCCAGCAGTTTCAACCCAGGGACACCCCAAGAGACCCAGTACTTC. Translated, it gives CASSFNPGTPQETQYF.

This clonotype was observed a few times. The chain carries TRBV14 and TRBJ2-7, with 8 bases aligning to TRBD2. The CDR3 runs to 11 residues. Germline CDR1 is SGHDN and CDR2 is FVKESK. V shed 4 bases and J 12 bases; nucleotides not matched to a gene: 5. The CDR3 DNA follows: TGTGCCAGCAGCCCCGGGGGGGCCATGTACTTC. Residues: CASSPGGAMYF.

In this sample, this clonotype turned up many times. This chain joins TRBV4-1 and TRBJ2-6, with TRBD1 matching 9 bases. Trimming cost V 3 bases and J 12 bases; bases outside gene matches: 9. Germline V gene lookup returns CDR1 MGHRA and CDR2 YSYEKL. There are 15 residues in the CDR3. The CDR3 DNA is TGCGCCAGCAGCCACTCAGGACAGGGGATTTCCGTCCTGACTTTC. It translates to CASSHSGQGISVLTF.

The rearrangement links TRBV7-2 to TRBJ2-5; the match to TRBD2 covers 9 bases. Germline V CDR1 and CDR2: SGHTA, FQGNSA. V lost 5 bases, J lost 5 bases, and 9 bases stayed unmatched. CDR3 length equals 15 residues. The CDR3 protein is CASSLRGGDVETQYF. The CDR3 coding sequence is TGTGCCAGCAGCCTCCGCGGGGGGGATGTGGAGACCCAGTACTTC.

This clonotype was seen a few times. The V and J genes are TRBV7-2 and TRBJ2-5; D remains ambiguous. The germline V gene has CDR1 SGHTA and CDR2 FQGNSA. This CDR3 is 14 amino acids long. Trimming cost V 4 bases and J 11 bases, with 20 bases left between them. The CDR3 loop reads CASSSPRPYNEQYF. DNA of the CDR3: TGTGCCAGCAGCTCCCCCCGTCCATACAATGAGCAGTACTTC.

In DNA form, the CDR3 reads TGCGCCAGCAGCCAAGACCTACTAGGTCGAGAGCAGTACTTC. Translation: CASSQDLLGREQYF. The chain combines TRBV4-3 with TRBJ2-5; a weak D match, TRBD2 (5 bases). The CDR3 has 14 residues. The V gene lost 0 bases and the J gene lost 11 bases, with 16 bases spanning the gap. Germline assignment: CDR1 LGHNA and CDR2 YSLEER.

The table lists this clonotype with a count of one. The rearrangement uses TRBV12-3 or TRBV12-4 and TRBJ2-7, with D maybe TRBD2 (6 bases). The DNA end is a closer match to TRBJ2-5, so the J assignment may be wrong. The CDR3 sequence is 14 residues long. The CDR3 sequence: CASSNPLARETQYF. Written as DNA, the CDR3 is TGTGCCAGCAGTAATCCACTAGCACGAGAGACCCAGTACTTC.

The chain couples TRBV6-5 to TRBJ2-5, with D unclear. V was trimmed by 4 bases and J by 11 bases, leaving 20 bases between them. The CDR3 runs 14 residues. In germline, CDR1 is MNHEY, CDR2 SVGAGI. The CDR3 region has the DNA TGTGCCAGCAGTTCTACGTCCGGACGAAATGAGCAGTACTTC. It codes for CASSSTSGRNEQYF.

The chain uses TRBV7-2 and TRBJ1-2; unclear D gene. Trimming removed 5 bases at V and 7 bases at J, with 14 bases between. This CDR3 contains 13 residues. Germline CDR1 reads SGHTA; CDR2 reads FQGNSA. CDR3 sequence (DNA): TGTGCCAGCAGCGCTTGGGCGACCAGTGGCTACACCTTC. Its translation is CASSAWATSGYTF. The full variable domain, in which reference TRBV7-2 and TRBJ1-2 provide the parts outside the CDR3, is GAGVSQSPSNKVTEKGKDVELRCDPISGHTALYWYRQSLGQGLEFLIYFQGNSAPDKSGLPSDRFSAERTGGSVSTLTIQRTQQEDSAVYLCASSAWATSGYTFGSGTRLTVV.

The sample holds a few counts of this clonotype. The rearrangement joins TRBV4-3 to TRBJ2-5; 8 bases map to TRBD2. CDR1 and CDR2 (germline): LGHNA, YSLEER. CDR3 length equals 16 residues. The ends lost 0 bases at V and 7 bases at J; junction bases unmatched: 10. The CDR3 here is CASSQDPSGSRGTQYF. The CDR3 DNA follows: TGCGCCAGCAGCCAAGACCCTAGCGGGTCCCGCGGGACCCAGTACTTC.

This clonotype was found many times. The chain carries TRBV12-3 or TRBV12-4 and TRBJ1-4, with 7 bases fitting TRBD1. V lost 1 base, J lost 7 bases, and 6 bases stayed unmatched. This CDR3 is 15 amino acids long. CDR3 DNA: TGTGCCAGCAGTTTAGGGACAGGAGGGGGTGAAAAACTGTTTTTT. Translation: CASSLGTGGGEKLFF.

The chain links TRBV7-8 to TRBJ1-4; D unresolved. Germline CDR1 reads SGHVS; CDR2 reads FQNEAQ. V was clipped by 7 bases and J by 4 bases, with 10 bases between them. This CDR3 has 13 residues. The CDR3 here is CASIQDRNEKLFF. The CDR3 DNA follows: TGTGCCAGCATCCAGGACCGTAATGAAAAACTGTTTTTT.

The chain recombines TRBV30 with TRBJ1-4, with 7 bases aligning to TRBD1. The junction had 3 bases not matched to a gene; V was cut back by 5 bases and J by 3 bases. This CDR3 has 13 amino acids. Germline V CDR1 and CDR2: GTSNPN, SVGIG (reference sequence). The CDR3 DNA reads TGTGCCTGGGGACAGGTGGCTAATGAAAAACTGTTTTTT. Translation gives CAWGQVANEKLFF.

Concerning this clonotype: Just one base apart from a much larger clone, this may be a read error. V usage is TRBV7-2 and J usage is TRBJ2-1, with D possibly being TRBD1 or TRBD2 (6 bases each). CDR3 length: 15 amino acids. The germline V gene encodes CDR1 SGHTA and CDR2 FQGNSA. The V and J ends lost 3 bases and 4 bases respectively, with 13 bases between them. This chain's CDR3 is CASSFVGGLYNEQFF. DNA for the CDR3: TGTGCCAGCAGCTTCGTGGGGGGCCTTTACAATGAGCAGTTCTTC. Variable domain in full (rest from reference TRBV7-2 and TRBJ2-1): GAGVSQSPSNKVTEKGKDVELRCDPISGHTALYWYRQSLGQGLEFLIYFQGNSAPDKSGLPSDRFSAERTGGSVSTLTIQRTQQEDSAVYLCASSFVGGLYNEQFFGPGTRLTVL.